The 2 T cell receptor delta chains presented below share a single source sample, sequenced in a study of gamma-delta T cells after stem cell transplantation. TCRdb fed the RT-PCR reads to CATT. The sample shows more than 1,500 delta-chain clones, about 4.5% of them seen only once. The sample was gamma-delta T cells. These TCRs come from a human donor. It is not recorded whose cells these are; they may come from a transplant donor.

As for this clone: A far larger clone is just one base off, so this is likely a read error. This same CDR3 is encoded by further DNA sequences in the sample. V and J are TRDV2 and TRDJ3, with 7 positions matching TRDD3. Germline CDR1 is GEAIGNYY and CDR2 is EKD. The CDR3 spans 19 residues. The CDR3 region has the DNA TGCGCCTGTGACCCCTTACTGGGGACTAGCTCCTGGGACACCCGACAGATGTTTTTC. It translates to CACDPLLGTSSWDTRQMFF.

Of note for this clone: TCRdb assigns this DNA the protein of a much larger clone, which departs from its translation at residue 5; this likely reflects a read error, and the protein shown comes from translating the DNA. The chain couples TRDV2 to TRDJ1, with 13 bases identical to TRDD3. This CDR3 is 18 amino acids long. The V gene's germline CDR1 is GEAIGNYY and CDR2 EKD. With 0 bases clipped from V and 0 bases from J, the junction kept 6 bases outside the gene matches. The CDR3: CACDTLLGDTKYTDKLIF. DNA of the CDR3: TGTGCCTGTGACACCTTACTGGGGGATACGAAGTACACCGATAAACTCATCTTT.